This is a list of T cell receptor beta chains from one sample in a study of cytomegalovirus exposure and HLA in healthy donors. TCRdb's copy holds only in-frame clones and misses some; the assay was immunoSEQ multiplex PCR. The data contain nearly 110,000 clones, under 80% of them singletons. The sequenced sample consisted of PBMCs. These receptors originate from a middle-aged woman in good health and CMV-seropositive. The conserved cysteine and the conserved F or W are not part of the CDR3 here.

len: 11; v_gene: TRBV7-8; j_gene: TRBJ1-4; CDR3aa: ASSGRSREKLF
len: 14; v_gene: TRBV4-1; j_gene: TRBJ1-1; CDR3aa: ASSPIYRGRNTEAF
len: 13; v_gene: TRBV6-5; j_gene: TRBJ2-7; CDR3aa: ASSPHDRGPGEQY
len: 13; v_gene: TRBV6-5; j_gene: TRBJ1-5; CDR3aa: ASRATGGTNQPQH
len: 13; v_gene: TRBV5-1; j_gene: TRBJ1-1; CDR3aa: ASSSGLGVNTEAF
len: 12; v_gene: TRBV5-6; j_gene: TRBJ1-1; CDR3aa: ASSPGLTNTEAF
len: 13; v_gene: TRBV7-2; j_gene: TRBJ1-5; CDR3aa: ASSTRQGSNQPQH
len: 10; v_gene: TRBV5-6; j_gene: TRBJ2-3; CDR3aa: ASSQDFDTQY
len: 10; v_gene: TRBV19; j_gene: TRBJ1-1; CDR3aa: ASSAQGGSAF
len: 11; v_gene: TRBV29-1; j_gene: TRBJ2-1; CDR3aa: SAQTQVRNEQF
len: 14; v_gene: TRBV7-6; j_gene: TRBJ2-4; CDR3aa: ASSLVGNADKNIQY
len: 13; v_gene: TRBV5-6; j_gene: TRBJ1-2; CDR3aa: ASSSQGARYYGYT
len: 13; v_gene: TRBV6-1; j_gene: TRBJ1-2; CDR3aa: ASSEGQGTNYGYT
len: 13; v_gene: TRBV6-5; j_gene: TRBJ1-5; CDR3aa: ASSLSAGRNQPQH
len: 14; v_gene: TRBV5-6; j_gene: TRBJ2-7; CDR3aa: ASSLAVTGNTYEQY
len: 11; v_gene: TRBV2; j_gene: TRBJ1-6; CDR3aa: AGGGQRNSPLH
len: 11; v_gene: TRBV9; j_gene: TRBJ1-1; CDR3aa: ASSVQGHTEAF
len: 13; v_gene: TRBV6-6; j_gene: TRBJ2-7; CDR3aa: ASSTSGTGPYEQY
len: 10; v_gene: TRBV5-1; j_gene: TRBJ1-2; CDR3aa: ASSLPPDGYT